This passage covers 2 T cell receptor beta chains from one sample sequenced in a study of CD8 T cells in Susac syndrome. cDNA came from about 0.51 to 1 ug RNA primed by random hexamers. TCRdb analysed the immunoSEQ multiplex PCR reads with MiXCR anew, one entry per CDR3 protein. The table includes over 150,000 distinct CDR3 sequences, about 96% detected once. Source material: CD4+ T cells from PBMCs. The receptor set was obtained from a human donor with Susac syndrome.

The chain employs TRBV9 and TRBJ1-5; TRBD1 is a possible D gene (5 bases). The CDR3 is 14 residues long. The ends were cut back, 3 bases at V and 3 bases at J, with 10 bases in the middle. From germline, CDR1 is SGDLS and CDR2 YYNGEE. CDR3 loop: CASSGEGNNQPQHF. CDR3 sequence (DNA): TGTGCCAGCAGCGGGGAGGGGAACAATCAGCCCCAGCATTTT.

The chain is built from TRBV3-1 and TRBJ2-1; maybe TRBD2 (6 bases). The CDR3 extends over 14 amino acids. The V end lost 0 bases, the J end lost 8 bases, and 11 bases lay between the germline ends. Germline V gene sequence: CDR1 LGHDT, CDR2 YNNKEL (reference sequence). The CDR3 is CASSQEAGGHEQFF. The CDR3 bases are TGTGCCAGCAGCCAAGAAGCCGGAGGGCATGAGCAGTTCTTC.